The rows below give T cell receptor beta chains drawn from one sample of a study of T cell responses to AZD1222 COVID-19 vaccine. The assay was immunoSEQ multiplex PCR, and TCRdb's table has in-frame clones only and misses some. The sample yields 85,000 to 120,000 clones, 85% to 90% seen once. The material sequenced was peripheral blood, taken on day 0 of AZD1222 vaccination. The receptors come from an adult in good health. The conserved cysteine and the conserved F or W are not part of the CDR3 here. Fields, in order: CDR3 protein, J gene, CDR3 length, V gene.

CDR3aa: ASSYSEQQAF
j_gene: TRBJ1-1
len: 10
v_gene: TRBV6-5

CDR3aa: SASGAAGPQH
j_gene: TRBJ1-5
len: 10
v_gene: TRBV20-1

CDR3aa: ASSLGLAGGIYEQY
j_gene: TRBJ2-7
len: 14
v_gene: TRBV9

CDR3aa: ATSRGPGAFYGYT
j_gene: TRBJ1-2
len: 13
v_gene: TRBV15

CDR3aa: SVAGQHYGYT
j_gene: TRBJ1-2
len: 10
v_gene: TRBV29-1

CDR3aa: ASGLRGANTGELF
j_gene: TRBJ2-2
len: 13
v_gene: TRBV12-5

CDR3aa: ASSSIGTPRHEQY
j_gene: TRBJ2-7
len: 13
v_gene: TRBV5-4

CDR3aa: ASSADRGLLETQY
j_gene: TRBJ2-5
len: 13
v_gene: TRBV7-7

CDR3aa: ASSSGLAGSARGTDTQY
j_gene: TRBJ2-3
len: 17
v_gene: TRBV5-1

CDR3aa: ATGTGGRETQY
j_gene: TRBJ2-5
len: 11
v_gene: TRBV7-9

CDR3aa: ASQKQGRYGYT
j_gene: TRBJ1-2
len: 11
v_gene: TRBV19

CDR3aa: ASSPKQGAGNQPQH
j_gene: TRBJ1-5
len: 14
v_gene: TRBV27

CDR3aa: ASSYSWTGANEQY
j_gene: TRBJ2-7
len: 13
v_gene: TRBV6-5

CDR3aa: ASSFSGGSYNEQF
j_gene: TRBJ2-1
len: 13
v_gene: TRBV5-4